What follows are 29 T cell receptor beta chains derived from one specimen sequenced in a study of blood T cell repertoires in COVID-19 (dated by TCRdb to between 2020 and 2021). The protocol used for the library was the immunoSEQ multiplex PCR assay. This is the immuneACCESS table as TCRdb keeps it, with only in-frame sequences that have V and J called. A part of the clones is gone; compared with another copy, unresolved V genes explain less than half, and the rest is unexplained. This sample lists about 140,000 clones; around nine tenths were detected once. The top ten clonotypes cover 5% to 6% of the sample. The specimen was peripheral blood. These receptors were taken from a human donor in a cohort sampled during active COVID-19.

The J gene is TRBJ1-2, the V gene TRBV5-1; the D is unclear. Germline V gene lookup returns CDR1 SGHRS and CDR2 YFSETQ. Trimming left V 0 bases short and J 0 bases short, with 9 bases between. This CDR3 is built from 15 residues. CDR3 sequence reads: CASSLAGGANYGYTF. The DNA for the CDR3 is TGCGCCAGCAGCTTGGCTGGAGGCGCTAACTATGGCTACACCTTC.

V is TRBV4-1 and J is TRBJ1-5; 8 bases map to TRBD1. V lost 4 bases, J lost 2 bases, and 4 bases stayed unmatched. There are 15 residues in the CDR3. Germline assignment: CDR1 MGHRA and CDR2 YSYEKL. The CDR3 reads CASSLKDRGNQPQHF. DNA for the CDR3: TGCGCCAGCAGCCTTAAGGACAGGGGCAATCAGCCCCAGCATTTT.

The chain is built from TRBV11-2 and TRBJ1-5; possibly TRBD1 for D (5 bases). Trimming cost V 4 bases and J 2 bases, with 6 bases left between them. The CDR3 has 13 residues. Germline V gives CDR1 SGHAT, CDR2 FQNNGV. CDR3 region: CASSSQGNQPQHF. The CDR3 nucleotides read TGTGCCAGCAGCTCACAGGGCAATCAGCCCCAGCATTTT.

This sequence joins TRBV6-2 or TRBV6-3 and TRBJ2-1, with a tentative D call TRBD2 (6 bases). V was pared by 5 bases and J by 12 bases, with 14 bases between. Per germline, CDR1 MNHEY and CDR2 SVGEGT. The CDR3 runs 12 residues. The CDR3 DNA sequence: TGTGCCAGCAGTCTGACGGGGGTGGTGCAGTTCTTC. It yields the protein CASSLTGVVQFF.

The chain uses TRBV3-1 (or the pseudogene TRBV3-2) and TRBJ1-2, with TRBD1 identical over 7 bases. The V segment lost 3 bases and the J segment 4 bases; nucleotides outside the gene matches: 5. This CDR3 is 14 amino acids long. Per germline, CDR1 LGHDT and CDR2 YNNKEL (reference sequence). CDR3 in DNA: TGTGCCAGCAGCCACAGGGGGGCTATCTATGGCTACACCTTC. Translating it yields CASSHRGAIYGYTF.

The chain has TRBV19 and TRBJ2-7, with D possibly matching TRBD2 (6 bases). The CDR3 contains 14 residues. CDR1 and CDR2 (germline): LNHDA, SQIVND (reference sequence). Trimming shortened V by 3 bases and J by 3 bases, and 12 bases separated the two germline ends. This CDR3 is CASSIGLASYEQYF. DNA of the CDR3: TGTGCCAGTAGTATCGGTCTAGCGAGCTACGAGCAGTACTTC.

This sequence joins TRBV18 and TRBJ2-5; TRBD1 is a possible D gene (5 bases). This CDR3 has 14 amino acids. Germline loops: CDR1 KGHSH, CDR2 LQKENI. Trimming removed 1 base at V and 0 bases at J, with 6 bases between. CDR3 amino acids: CASSPLRDQETQYF. DNA for the CDR3: TGTGCCAGCTCACCACTCAGGGACCAAGAGACCCAGTACTTC.

V is TRBV6-5 and J is TRBJ2-3, with TRBD2 matching over 13 bases. This CDR3 is 15 amino acids long. J gave up 5 bases and V 5 bases, and 4 bases lay outside the gene matches. The germline gives CDR1 MNHEY, CDR2 SVGAGI. The CDR3 coding sequence is TGTGCCAGCAGTACTAGCGGGGGGGTCGGAGATACGCAGTATTTT. Translating it yields CASSTSGGVGDTQYF.

This clone was observed a single time. This chain links TRBV5-4 with TRBJ2-3, with 14 nucleotides matching TRBD2. Trimming at V came to 2 bases and at J to 9 bases, leaving 8 bases not matched to a gene. CDR1 and CDR2 (germline): SGHNT, YYREEE (reference sequence). This CDR3 has 16 amino acids. The CDR3 nucleotides are TGTGCCAGCAGCTTCCCTGGGACTAGCGGGGGCCGCACGCAGTATTTT. Its translation: CASSFPGTSGGRTQYF.

CDR3 in DNA: TGCAGCCCAAGGTCCCGGGACTATCTAGGGGGTCCGCAGTATTTT. Amino acid sequence: CSPRSRDYLGGPQYF. This chain connects TRBV29-1 to TRBJ2-3; tentative D call: TRBD2 (7 bases). Germline values: CDR1 SQVTM, CDR2 ANQGSEA. CDR3 length: 15 amino acids. The V and J ends lost 8 bases and 10 bases respectively, with 28 bases between them.

The chain uses TRBV28 and TRBJ2-6; D call uncertain. Germline V gene lookup returns CDR1 MDHEN and CDR2 SYDVKM. The CDR3 has 15 amino acids. Trimming cost V 6 bases and J 0 bases, with 9 bases left between them. For the CDR3, the DNA is TGTGCCAGCAGAGAACTAAGCTCTGGGGCCAACGTCCTGACTTTC. Its translation is CASRELSSGANVLTF. The whole variable domain, remainder taken from reference TRBV28 and TRBJ2-6, is DVKVTQSSRYLVKRTGEKVFLECVQDMDHENMFWYRQDPGLGLRLIYFSYDVKMKEKGDIPEGYSVSREKKERFSLILESASTNQTSMYLCASRELSSGANVLTFGAGSRLTVL.

V gene TRBV2 combines with J gene TRBJ2-3; 12 nucleotides match TRBD2. V gave up 2 bases and J gave up 4 bases; unmatched junction bases: 13. Germline assignment: CDR1 SNHLY and CDR2 FYNNEI. The CDR3 has 19 residues. CDR3 nucleotides: TGTGCCAGCAGTGAAAGGGCTAGCGGGAGGGCCTTTATCGCAGATACGCAGTATTTT. Protein sequence: CASSERASGRAFIADTQYF. The variable domain in full, completed from reference TRBV2 and TRBJ2-3, reads EPEVTQTPSHQVTQMGQEVILRCVPISNHLYFYWYRQILGQKVEFLVSFYNNEISEKSEIFDDQFSVERPDGSNFTLKIRSTKLEDSAMYFCASSERASGRAFIADTQYFGPGTRLTVL.

The chain combines TRBV3-1 (or the pseudogene TRBV3-2) with TRBJ1-2; TRBD1 is a possible D gene (6 bases). From germline, CDR1 is LGHDT and CDR2 YNNKEL (reference sequence). Trimming shortened V by 3 bases and J by 4 bases, and 15 bases separated the two germline ends. The CDR3 is 15 residues long. This CDR3 reads CASSQGSGTPYGYTF. In nucleotides, the CDR3 is TGTGCCAGCAGCCAGGGGTCCGGGACACCCTATGGCTACACCTTC.

This rearrangement joins TRBV9 to TRBJ2-3; 12 bases agree with TRBD2. The CDR3 covers 18 residues. With 3 bases clipped from V and 2 bases from J, the junction kept 10 bases outside the gene matches. The germline gives CDR1 SGDLS, CDR2 YYNGEE. CDR3 bases: TGTGCCAGCAGCGGAGGACTAGCGGGACCGAACCCCACAGATACGCAGTATTTT. Encoded protein: CASSGGLAGPNPTDTQYF.

The chain joins TRBV27 to TRBJ1-6; 8 positions match TRBD1. The germline gives CDR1 MNHEY, CDR2 SMNVEV (reference sequence). V was clipped by 4 bases and J by 1 base; unmatched bases: 0. The CDR3 has 15 residues. The CDR3 region is CASSWDRSYNSPLHF. The CDR3, as DNA: TGTGCCAGCAGTTGGGACAGGTCCTATAATTCACCCCTCCACTTT.

This chain uses TRBV7-2 with TRBJ2-1, with 9 bases matching TRBD2. The germline V gene has CDR1 SGHTA and CDR2 FQGNSA. Trimming took 1 base from V and 9 from J; bases not matched to a gene: 7. The CDR3 covers 15 residues. The chain's CDR3 is CASSLEASGEGEQFF. CDR3 DNA: TGTGCCAGCAGCTTAGAGGCTAGCGGGGAGGGTGAGCAGTTCTTC. Full variable domain (outside the CDR3, taken from reference TRBV7-2 and TRBJ2-1): GAGVSQSPSNKVTEKGKDVELRCDPISGHTALYWYRQSLGQGLEFLIYFQGNSAPDKSGLPSDRFSAERTGGSVSTLTIQRTQQEDSAVYLCASSLEASGEGEQFFGPGTRLTVL.

This rearrangement joins TRBV9 to TRBJ2-5; TRBD1 matches 11 bases. This CDR3 has 16 residues. Per germline, CDR1 SGDLS and CDR2 YYNGEE. Losses at the gene ends were 4 bases for V and 5 bases for J; bases not matched to a gene: 10. The CDR3 DNA is TGTGCCAGCAGCCCCTCCACGGACAGGGGGCGCGAGACCCAGTACTTC. Its protein is CASSPSTDRGRETQYF.

V is TRBV5-1 and J is TRBJ2-7; D may be TRBD1 (9 bases). V was shortened by 4 bases and J by 4 bases, with 15 bases between the two germline ends. CDR1 and CDR2 from the germline V gene are SGHRS and YFSETQ. This CDR3 spans 14 amino acids. The CDR3 nucleotides read TGCGCCAGCAGCCCGGGAGGGACAGGGTACGAGCAGTACTTC. Its protein product is CASSPGGTGYEQYF.

The chain is built from TRBV25-1 and TRBJ2-7, with a weak D call TRBD2 (5 bases). The CDR3 totals 14 residues. CDR1 is MGHDK and CDR2 is SYGVNS in the germline V gene. V gave up 1 base and J gave up 0 bases, with 7 bases separating them. This CDR3 reads CASSEWSGSYEQYF. CDR3 nucleotides: TGTGCCAGCAGTGAATGGAGCGGCTCCTACGAGCAGTACTTC.

This CDR3 reads CASSPGQGETQYF. CDR3 DNA: TGTGCCAGCAGTCCGGGACAGGGGGAGACCCAGTACTTC. V is TRBV28 and J is TRBJ2-5; TRBD1 aligns across 10 bases. V gave up 5 bases and J gave up 5 bases; unmatched junction bases: 2. The CDR3 contains 13 residues. Germline CDR1 and CDR2: MDHEN and SYDVKM.

The chain uses TRBV3-1 (or the pseudogene TRBV3-2) and TRBJ2-5; no reliable D call. CDR1 and CDR2 (germline): LGHDT, YNNKEL (reference sequence). CDR3 size: 16 residues. V shed 5 bases and J shed 3 bases, with 19 bases lying between them. This CDR3 is CASSKKNSIIKETQYF. The DNA for the CDR3 is TGTGCCAGCAGCAAGAAGAACAGCATAATTAAAGAGACCCAGTACTTC.

This rearrangement joins TRBV4-1 to TRBJ2-3; TRBD1 aligns across 11 bases. The CDR3 totals 16 residues. Germline assignment: CDR1 MGHRA and CDR2 YSYEKL. The V gene end was trimmed by 4 bases and the J gene end by 1 base; junction bases not matched to a gene: 4. The CDR3 nucleotides read TGCGCCAGCAGCCTCGGGACAGGGGGAGGCACAGATACGCAGTATTTT. Amino acid sequence: CASSLGTGGGTDTQYF.

The gene calls are TRBV7-2 and TRBJ2-4; a weak D match, TRBD1 (5 bases). Germline CDR1 and CDR2: SGHTA and FQGNSA. V was cut by 1 base and J by 9 bases, with 19 bases left in between. The CDR3 has 16 amino acids. The CDR3 reads CASSLGVGRTTAIQYF. CDR3 in DNA: TGTGCCAGCAGCTTAGGAGTGGGTAGGACAACTGCCATTCAGTACTTC.

The count of this clone is one. V usage is TRBV19 and J usage is TRBJ2-2; D perhaps matches TRBD1 (5 bases). This CDR3 is 14 amino acids long. Between the trimmed V and J ends, which lost 5 bases and 9 bases, there was a span of 16 bases. The germline gives CDR1 LNHDA, CDR2 SQIVND (reference sequence). CDR3 DNA sequence: TGTGCCAGTAGTCCCACCCCCCAGGGCCGGGAGCTGTTTTTT. It translates to CASSPTPQGRELFF.

This clone was picked up a small number of times. The J gene is TRBJ2-5, the V gene TRBV5-8, with 7 bases matching TRBD1. The germline gives CDR1 SGHTS, CDR2 YDEGEE. The CDR3 sequence is 15 residues long. The V and J ends lost 3 bases and 4 bases, in that order; junction bases with no gene match: 9. The CDR3 nucleotides read TGTGCCAGCAGCTCTTACAGGGGTAGAGGAGAGACCCAGTACTTC. Its protein product is CASSSYRGRGETQYF.

This clone is a singleton in its sample. The V gene is TRBV5-4, the J gene TRBJ1-1, with D uncertain. Germline V gene lookup returns CDR1 SGHNT and CDR2 YYREEE (reference sequence). The CDR3 extends over 14 amino acids. V dropped 0 bases and J dropped 4 bases, with 10 bases sitting between them. CDR3 bases: TGTGCCAGCAGCTTGGCTCTGGAGGGCACTGAAGCTTTCTTT. This gives the protein CASSLALEGTEAFF.

The DNA of the CDR3 is TGCAGCGTGAGGGGTGCTCTAGCGGAGGGGGGAAGCACAGATACGCAGTATTTT. This codes for CSVRGALAEGGSTDTQYF. The chain uses TRBV29-1 and TRBJ2-3; D is possibly TRBD2 (7 bases). The CDR3 is made up of 18 amino acids. CDR1 is SQVTM and CDR2 is ANQGSEA in the germline V gene. Between the trimmed V and J ends, which lost 6 bases and 0 bases, there was a span of 25 bases.

The chain carries TRBV11-1 and TRBJ2-2; TRBD2 aligns across 8 bases. The V gene end was trimmed by 1 base and the J gene end by 4 bases; junction bases not matched to a gene: 5. Germline assignment: CDR1 SGHAT and CDR2 FQDESV (reference sequence). This CDR3 region has 16 residues. CDR3 residues: CASSLVTSGSTGELFF. As DNA, the CDR3 is TGTGCCAGCAGCTTAGTAACAAGCGGGAGCACCGGGGAGCTGTTTTTT.

The genes are TRBV27 and TRBJ2-1, with TRBD1 matching 9 bases. The trim removed 3 bases at V and 7 bases at J, leaving 7 bases unmatched. Germline V lookup: CDR1 MNHEY, CDR2 SMNVEV (reference sequence). The CDR3 extends over 15 amino acids. The CDR3 loop is CASSFRDRVGNEQFF. For the CDR3, the DNA is TGTGCCAGCAGTTTCCGGGACAGGGTGGGAAATGAGCAGTTCTTC.